These 13 T cell receptor beta chains originate from one sample sequenced in a study of persistence of HIV-infected CD4 T cells. Stimulation used 8 to 10 ug/mL lysate from CMV-infected fibroblasts. Sorted nonresponding memory CD4+ T cells were CD40L-negative, CD69-negative, CD45RO-high. Antigens of these TCRs are unknown. The immunoSEQ assay was version 4, run in survey mode. TCRdb keeps only in-frame clones here, not all; method: immunoSEQ multiplex PCR. Among around 28,000 clones, 82% were seen once, and the ten largest hold 4% to 5%. The specimen was CD4+ T cells sorted from PBMCs after roughly 20-hour stimulation, collected from a patient who received antiretroviral therapy. Every receptor here comes from an adult man with HIV who was CMV-seropositive.

The chain carries TRBV9 and TRBJ1-6, with D unclear. The CDR3 has 14 amino acids. Germline V gene sequence: CDR1 SGDLS, CDR2 YYNGEE. V was clipped by 0 bases and J by 7 bases, with 8 bases between them. The CDR3 region is CASSVGEANSPLHF. Written as DNA, the CDR3 is TGTGCCAGCAGCGTAGGGGAGGCAAATTCACCCCTCCACTTT.

This clone has a handful of counts. The gene calls are TRBV10-1 and TRBJ2-2, with D tentatively TRBD2 (5 bases). CDR1 WNHNN and CDR2 SYGVQD come from the germline V gene (reference sequence). Trimming pared 6 bases from V and 1 base from J, leaving 9 bases between. This CDR3 spans 14 amino acids. The chain's CDR3 is CASRAGLNTGELFF. The CDR3 coding sequence is TGCGCCAGCAGGGCGGGCTTGAACACCGGGGAGCTGTTTTTT.

This rearrangement joins TRBV15 to TRBJ2-7; D is perhaps TRBD1 (6 bases). The germline CDR1 and CDR2 sequences are LNHNV and YYDKDF (reference sequence). Deletions cut 0 bases from V and 3 bases from J, with 12 bases between. The CDR3 loop spans 15 amino acids. The CDR3 loop is CATSREAGALYEQYF. For the CDR3, the DNA is TGTGCCACCAGCAGAGAGGCAGGGGCTCTCTACGAGCAGTACTTC.

In this sample, this clone turned up a few times. The genes are TRBV19 and TRBJ2-1; 9 nucleotides line up with TRBD2. The V gene's germline CDR1 is LNHDA and CDR2 SQIVND (reference sequence). CDR3 length: 16 residues. Trimming cost V 7 bases and J 9 bases; bases outside gene matches: 16. CDR3 protein: CASTGGGAGGGGEQFF. The DNA of the CDR3 is TGTGCCAGTACGGGCGGGGGGGCCGGCGGAGGTGGTGAGCAGTTCTTC.

This chain joins TRBV6-5 and TRBJ2-3; 7 bases fit TRBD1. V lost 7 bases, J lost 7 bases, and 5 bases stayed unmatched. The germline V gene encodes CDR1 MNHEY and CDR2 SVGAGI. CDR3 length: 12 residues. The CDR3 nucleotides read TGTGCCAGCAAGGGGGCCGGGAATACGCAGTATTTT. Its protein product is CASKGAGNTQYF.

The chain has TRBV21-1 and TRBJ2-3; TRBD2, as called in the table, went unchecked against the DNA. TRBV21-1 is assigned pseudogene status. CDR3 length: 16 amino acids. The CDR3: CASSSKNGTPTDTQYF. CDR3 sequence (DNA): TGTGCCAGCAGTTCGAAAAACGGGACTCCCACAGATACGCAGTATTTT.

This sequence joins TRBV5-1 and TRBJ1-1; D remains unclear. This CDR3 is 13 amino acids long. The V end lost 4 bases, the J end lost 4 bases, and 11 bases lay between the germline ends. From germline, CDR1 is SGHRS and CDR2 YFSETQ. The CDR3 here is CASSPEGVTEAFF. The CDR3 DNA reads TGCGCCAGCAGCCCCGAAGGTGTCACTGAAGCTTTCTTT. Full variable domain (rest looked up from reference TRBV5-1 and TRBJ1-1): KAGVTQTPRYLIKTRGQQVTLSCSPISGHRSVSWYQQTPGQGLQFLFEYFSETQRNKGNFPGRFSGRQFSNSRSEMNVSTLELGDSALYLCASSPEGVTEAFFGQGTRLTVV.

The rearrangement joins TRBV7-3 to TRBJ2-7; a possible D gene is TRBD2 (6 bases). CDR3 length equals 17 residues. Germline V gene lookup returns CDR1 SGHTA and CDR2 FQGTGA. V was shortened by 5 bases and J by 0 bases, with 20 bases between the two germline ends. CDR3 nucleotides: TGTGCCAGCAGCCTCTTTAGCGGAGGGCTTGGCTCCTACGAGCAGTACTTC. Amino acids: CASSLFSGGLGSYEQYF.

This chain uses TRBV3-1 (or the pseudogene TRBV3-2) with TRBJ2-6; the D is unclear. Germline V gene data show CDR1 as LGHDT and CDR2 as YNNKEL (reference sequence). The V end lost 1 base, the J end lost 3 bases, and 7 bases lay between the germline ends. CDR3 length: 15 amino acids. The CDR3 nucleotides are TGTGCCAGCAGCCAAGCGATCGTTGGGGCCAACGTCCTGACTTTC. Protein product: CASSQAIVGANVLTF.

The CDR3 loop is CASSLGQPNYGYTF. CDR3 nucleotide sequence: TGCGCCAGCAGCTTGGGACAACCTAACTATGGCTACACCTTC. The J gene is TRBJ1-2, the V gene TRBV5-1; D is undetermined. The CDR3 sequence is 14 residues long. Germline CDR1 SGHRS, CDR2 YFSETQ. The ends were cut back, 0 bases at V and 0 bases at J, with 6 bases in the middle.

This clone turned up a few times. The chain carries TRBV19 and TRBJ1-5; D is undetermined. The CDR3 has 13 amino acids. V was clipped by 1 base and J by 7 bases, with 8 bases between them. Germline V gene data show CDR1 as LNHDA and CDR2 as SQIVND (reference sequence). For the CDR3, the DNA is TGTGCCAGTAGTATAGTGATGGACCAGCCCCAGCATTTT. This translates into CASSIVMDQPQHF.

The chain recombines TRBV9 with TRBJ2-7; perhaps TRBD1 as D (7 bases). From germline, CDR1 is SGDLS and CDR2 YYNGEE. Trimming stripped 0 bases from V and 7 bases from J, with 14 bases between. The CDR3 consists of 14 residues. Here the CDR3 DNA reads TGTGCCAGCAGCGTAGTAGGGGGCGCGGGGGAGCAGTACTTC. This translates into CASSVVGGAGEQYF.

This clone was counted once. This rearrangement joins TRBV6-5 to TRBJ1-1; D is unresolved. Trimming shortened V by 6 bases and J by 1 base, and 15 bases separated the two germline ends. The CDR3 is 15 residues long. The V gene's germline CDR1 is MNHEY and CDR2 SVGAGI. The chain's CDR3 is CASRPPKGGNTEAFF. The CDR3 DNA is TGTGCCAGCAGACCTCCGAAGGGAGGGAACACTGAAGCTTTCTTT.